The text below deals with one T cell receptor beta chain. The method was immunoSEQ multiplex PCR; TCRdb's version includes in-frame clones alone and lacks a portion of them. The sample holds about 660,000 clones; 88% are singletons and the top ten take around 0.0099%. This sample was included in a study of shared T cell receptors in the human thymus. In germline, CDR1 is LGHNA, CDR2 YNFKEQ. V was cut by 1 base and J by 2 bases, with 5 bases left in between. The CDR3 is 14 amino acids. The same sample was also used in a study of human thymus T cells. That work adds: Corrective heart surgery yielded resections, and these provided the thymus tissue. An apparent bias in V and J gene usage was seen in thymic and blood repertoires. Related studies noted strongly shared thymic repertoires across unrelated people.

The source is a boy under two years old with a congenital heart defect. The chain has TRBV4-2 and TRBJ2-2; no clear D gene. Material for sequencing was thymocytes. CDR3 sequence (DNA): TGTGCCAGCAGCCAAGGACTCAACACCGGGGAGCTGTTTTTT. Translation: CASSQGLNTGELFF.